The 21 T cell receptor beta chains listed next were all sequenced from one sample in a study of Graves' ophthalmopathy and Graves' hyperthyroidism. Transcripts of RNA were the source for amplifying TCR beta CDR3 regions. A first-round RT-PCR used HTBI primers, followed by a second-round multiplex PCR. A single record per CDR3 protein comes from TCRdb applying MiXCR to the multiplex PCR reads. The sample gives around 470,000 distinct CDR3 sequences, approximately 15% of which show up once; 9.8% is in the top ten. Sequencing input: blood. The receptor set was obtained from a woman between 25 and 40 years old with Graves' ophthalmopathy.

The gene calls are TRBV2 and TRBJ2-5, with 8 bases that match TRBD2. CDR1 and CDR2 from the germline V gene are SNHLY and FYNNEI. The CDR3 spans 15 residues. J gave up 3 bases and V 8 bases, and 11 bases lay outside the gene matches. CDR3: CASDYSGGREETQYF. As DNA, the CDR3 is TGTGCCAGCGACTACAGCGGGGGCAGAGAAGAGACCCAGTACTTC. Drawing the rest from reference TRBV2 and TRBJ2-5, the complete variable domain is EPEVTQTPSHQVTQMGQEVILRCVPISNHLYFYWYRQILGQKVEFLVSFYNNEISEKSEIFDDQFSVERPDGSNFTLKIRSTKLEDSAMYFCASDYSGGREETQYFGPGTRLLVL.

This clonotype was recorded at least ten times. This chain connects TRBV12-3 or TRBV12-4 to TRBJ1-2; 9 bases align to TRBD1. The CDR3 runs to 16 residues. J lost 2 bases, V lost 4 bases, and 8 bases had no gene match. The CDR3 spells CASSSLDRGGNYGYTF. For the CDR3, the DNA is TGTGCCAGCAGTTCCTTGGACAGGGGTGGCAACTATGGCTACACCTTC.

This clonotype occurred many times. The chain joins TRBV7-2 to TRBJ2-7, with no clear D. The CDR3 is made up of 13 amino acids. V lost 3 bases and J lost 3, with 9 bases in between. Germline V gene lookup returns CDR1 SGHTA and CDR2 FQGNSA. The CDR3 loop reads CASSFNGGYEQYF. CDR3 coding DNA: TGTGCCAGCAGCTTTAATGGCGGCTACGAGCAGTACTTC.

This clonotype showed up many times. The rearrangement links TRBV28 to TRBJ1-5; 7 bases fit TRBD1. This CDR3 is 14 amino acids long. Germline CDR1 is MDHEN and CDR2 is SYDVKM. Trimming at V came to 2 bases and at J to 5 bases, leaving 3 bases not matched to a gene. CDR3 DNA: TGTGCCAGCAGTTTAGGGGACAGAGATCAGCCCCAGCATTTT. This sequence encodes CASSLGDRDQPQHF.

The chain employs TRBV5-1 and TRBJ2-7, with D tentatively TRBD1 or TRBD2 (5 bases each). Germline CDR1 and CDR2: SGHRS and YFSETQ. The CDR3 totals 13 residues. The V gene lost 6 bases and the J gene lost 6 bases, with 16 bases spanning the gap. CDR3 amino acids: CASTRARGSEQYF. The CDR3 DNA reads TGCGCCAGCACCAGAGCACGGGGCTCCGAGCAGTACTTC.

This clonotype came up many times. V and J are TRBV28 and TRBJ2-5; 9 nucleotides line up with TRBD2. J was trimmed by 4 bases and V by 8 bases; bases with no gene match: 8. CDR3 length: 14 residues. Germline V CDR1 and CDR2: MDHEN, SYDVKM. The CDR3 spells CASGSGGLGETQYF. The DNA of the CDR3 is TGTGCCAGCGGCAGCGGGGGGTTGGGAGAGACCCAGTACTTC.

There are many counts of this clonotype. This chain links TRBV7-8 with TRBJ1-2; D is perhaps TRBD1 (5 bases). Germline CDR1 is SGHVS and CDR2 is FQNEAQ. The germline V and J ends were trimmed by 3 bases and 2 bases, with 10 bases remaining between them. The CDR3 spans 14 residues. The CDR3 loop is CASSFDSQNYGYTF. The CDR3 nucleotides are TGTGCCAGCAGCTTCGACAGCCAAAACTATGGCTACACCTTC.

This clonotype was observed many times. CDR3 sequence reads: CASGLAVDWGNTIYF. The CDR3 bases are TGTGCTAGTGGTTTGGCCGTGGACTGGGGAAACACCATATATTTT. The chain links TRBV12-5 to TRBJ1-3; D gene ambiguous. CDR1 is LGHNT and CDR2 is FRNRAP in the germline V gene. V was pared by 1 base and J by 4 bases, with 11 bases between. The length of the CDR3 is 15 residues.

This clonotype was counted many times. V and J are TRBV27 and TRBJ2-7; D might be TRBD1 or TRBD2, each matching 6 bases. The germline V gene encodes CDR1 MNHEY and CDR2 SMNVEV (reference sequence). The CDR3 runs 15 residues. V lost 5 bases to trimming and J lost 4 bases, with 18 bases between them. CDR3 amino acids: CASSPEGDRVYEQYF. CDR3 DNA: TGTGCCAGCAGTCCGGAGGGGGATAGGGTTTACGAGCAGTACTTC.

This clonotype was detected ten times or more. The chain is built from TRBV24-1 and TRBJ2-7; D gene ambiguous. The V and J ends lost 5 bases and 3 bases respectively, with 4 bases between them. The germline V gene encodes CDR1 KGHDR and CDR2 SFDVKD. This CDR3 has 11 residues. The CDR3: CATSVGYEQYF. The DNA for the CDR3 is TGTGCCACCAGTGTGGGCTACGAGCAGTACTTC.

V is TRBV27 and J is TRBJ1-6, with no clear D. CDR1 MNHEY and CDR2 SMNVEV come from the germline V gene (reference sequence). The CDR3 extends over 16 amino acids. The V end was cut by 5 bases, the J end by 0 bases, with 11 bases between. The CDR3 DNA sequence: TGTGCCAGCAGTAGAATGCAGAGCTCCTATAATTCACCCCTCCACTTT. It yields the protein CASSRMQSSYNSPLHF.

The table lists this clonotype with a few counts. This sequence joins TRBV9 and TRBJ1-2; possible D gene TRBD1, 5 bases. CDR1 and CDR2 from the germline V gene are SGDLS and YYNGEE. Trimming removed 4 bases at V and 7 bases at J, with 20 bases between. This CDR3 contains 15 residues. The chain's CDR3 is CASSPRRRDPSGYTF. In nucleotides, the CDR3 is TGTGCCAGCAGCCCCCGTCGGAGGGACCCGAGTGGCTACACCTTC.

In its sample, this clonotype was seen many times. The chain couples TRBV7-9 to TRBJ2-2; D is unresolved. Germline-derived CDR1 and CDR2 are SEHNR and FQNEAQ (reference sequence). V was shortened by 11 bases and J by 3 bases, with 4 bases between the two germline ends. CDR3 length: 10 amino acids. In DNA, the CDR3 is TGTGCCGTAGACACCGGGGAGCTGTTTTTT. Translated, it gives CAVDTGELFF.

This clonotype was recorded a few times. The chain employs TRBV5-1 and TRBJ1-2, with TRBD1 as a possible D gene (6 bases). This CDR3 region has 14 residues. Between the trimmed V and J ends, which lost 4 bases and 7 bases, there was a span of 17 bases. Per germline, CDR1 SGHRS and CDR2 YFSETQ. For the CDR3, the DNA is TGCGCCAGCAGCATTAACTACGGACAGTTTGGCTACACCTTC. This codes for CASSINYGQFGYTF.

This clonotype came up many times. The CDR3 DNA follows: TGCAGCGTTGTTGGGGGCTCCTATGGCTACACCTTC. It is translated as CSVVGGSYGYTF. J is TRBJ1-2 and V is TRBV29-1, with D possibly matching TRBD1 (6 bases). The CDR3 has 12 residues. Trimming removed 4 bases at V and 4 bases at J, with 10 bases between. In germline, CDR1 is SQVTM, CDR2 ANQGSEA.

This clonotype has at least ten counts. The CDR3 loop is CAISEGLAGFRNTGELFF. The CDR3 coding sequence is TGTGCCATCAGTGAGGGACTAGCGGGATTCCGGAACACCGGGGAGCTGTTTTTT. The chain combines TRBV10-3 with TRBJ2-2, with 12 bases fitting TRBD2. The CDR3 extends over 18 amino acids. Germline loops: CDR1 ENHRY, CDR2 SYGVKD. V was pared by 2 bases and J by 1 base, with 5 bases of the junction left unmatched.

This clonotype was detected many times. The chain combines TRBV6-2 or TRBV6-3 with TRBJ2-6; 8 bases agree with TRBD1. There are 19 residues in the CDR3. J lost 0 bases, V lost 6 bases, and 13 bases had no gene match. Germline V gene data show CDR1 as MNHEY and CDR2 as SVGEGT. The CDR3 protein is CASSSGTGMRGSGANVLTF. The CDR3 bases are TGTGCCAGCAGCTCCGGGACAGGAATGAGAGGCTCTGGGGCCAACGTCCTGACTTTC.

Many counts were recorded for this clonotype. The CDR3 spells CASSGRAEETQYF. CDR3 coding DNA: TGTGCCAGTAGCGGGAGGGCGGAAGAGACCCAGTACTTC. The V gene is TRBV28, the J gene TRBJ2-5, with 11 bases matching TRBD2. This CDR3 has 13 residues. With 9 bases clipped from V and 3 bases from J, the junction kept 3 bases outside the gene matches. Germline V gene data show CDR1 as MDHEN and CDR2 as SYDVKM.

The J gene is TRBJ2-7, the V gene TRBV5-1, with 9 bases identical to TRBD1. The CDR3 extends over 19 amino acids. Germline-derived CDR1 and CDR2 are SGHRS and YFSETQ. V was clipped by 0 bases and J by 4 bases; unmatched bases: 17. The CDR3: CASSLGLRGTGPPFYEQYF. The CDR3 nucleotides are TGCGCCAGCAGCTTGGGACTCCGGGGGACAGGGCCACCATTTTACGAGCAGTACTTC.

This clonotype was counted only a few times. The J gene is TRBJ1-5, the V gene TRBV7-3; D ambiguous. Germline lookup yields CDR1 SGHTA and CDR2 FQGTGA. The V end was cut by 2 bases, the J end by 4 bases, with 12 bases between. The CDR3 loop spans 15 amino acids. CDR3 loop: CASSLDGRENQPQHF. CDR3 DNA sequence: TGTGCCAGCAGCTTAGACGGCCGGGAGAATCAGCCCCAGCATTTT.

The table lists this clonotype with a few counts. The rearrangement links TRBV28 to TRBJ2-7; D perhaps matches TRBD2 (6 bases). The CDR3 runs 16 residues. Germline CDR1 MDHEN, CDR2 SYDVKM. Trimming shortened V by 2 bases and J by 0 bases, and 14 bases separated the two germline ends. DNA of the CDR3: TGTGCCAGCAGTTTAATCGAGTCGCGGGACTCCTACGAGCAGTACTTC. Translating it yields CASSLIESRDSYEQYF. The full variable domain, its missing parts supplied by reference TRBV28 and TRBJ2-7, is DVKVTQSSRYLVKRTGEKVFLECVQDMDHENMFWYRQDPGLGLRLIYFSYDVKMKEKGDIPEGYSVSREKKERFSLILESASTNQTSMYLCASSLIESRDSYEQYFGPGTRLTVT.